The entry below gives a single T cell receptor beta chain sequence along with its context. This record belongs to a study of blood T cell repertoires in COVID-19. Study-level information: Sites in the United States, Italy and Spain provided acute and convalescent COVID-19 samples. Sample material is recorded as cDNA or gDNA derived from T cells, B-cell-depleted T cells, or PBMCs.

Produced via immunoSEQ multiplex PCR; TCRdb's table is partial and in-frame only. This table has approximately 200,000 clones, roughly 84% appearing once. The CDR3 length is 15 residues. Germline V gene sequence: CDR1 MDHEN, CDR2 SYDVKM. V lost 2 bases and J lost 2, with 12 bases in between. The sequenced material came from peripheral blood. The receptor was isolated from a woman older than 75 with COVID-19, enrolled during active disease. V and J are TRBV28 and TRBJ1-2, with a possible D match to TRBD1 (6 bases). DNA of the CDR3: TGTGCCAGCAGTTTAGTGGCAGGGGAAAACTATGGCTACACCTTC. This encodes CASSLVAGENYGYTF.